The 28 T cell receptor beta chains in this list originate from one sample, sequenced in a study of blood T cell repertoires in COVID-19. Generated by immunoSEQ multiplex PCR, the TCRdb table keeps only in-frame clones and is missing some. The sample lists about 260,000 clones; around 93% were seen once. Sequenced input: PBMCs or T cells enriched from blood (not recorded which). Receptors were obtained from a man aged 40-50 years who had been exposed to COVID-19.

The chain combines TRBV7-2 with TRBJ2-1, with no clear D. The CDR3 covers 14 residues. V dropped 5 bases and J dropped 0 bases, with 8 bases sitting between them. The V gene's germline CDR1 is SGHTA and CDR2 FQGNSA. In nucleotides, the CDR3 is TGTGCCAGCAGCGCAGGCCCCTCCTACAATGAGCAGTTCTTC. The encoded protein is CASSAGPSYNEQFF. The whole variable domain, remainder taken from reference TRBV7-2 and TRBJ2-1, is GAGVSQSPSNKVTEKGKDVELRCDPISGHTALYWYRQSLGQGLEFLIYFQGNSAPDKSGLPSDRFSAERTGGSVSTLTIQRTQQEDSAVYLCASSAGPSYNEQFFGPGTRLTVL.

Only one count was recorded for this clone. It may be a read error: a sequence one base away is much more abundant. V and J are TRBV7-2 and TRBJ2-3, with unresolved D. CDR3 length: 12 residues. Trimming pared 5 bases from V and 0 bases from J, leaving 3 bases between. CDR1 is SGHTA and CDR2 is FQGNSA in the germline V gene. The CDR3 loop reads CASSQSTDTQYF. In nucleotides, the CDR3 is TGTGCCAGCAGCCAGAGCACAGATACGCAGTATTTT.

V and J are TRBV5-5 and TRBJ2-7; TRBD1 agrees at 7 bases. The CDR3 is made up of 14 amino acids. J gave up 4 bases and V 4 bases, and 8 bases lay outside the gene matches. Germline CDR1 and CDR2: SGHKS and YYEKEE (reference sequence). The DNA of the CDR3 is TGTGCCAGCAGCCCTCGGGTACAGGGGTACGAGCAGTACTTC. This translates into CASSPRVQGYEQYF.

The CDR3 is CASGVGELFF. Here the CDR3 DNA reads TGTGCCAGCGGGGTCGGGGAGCTGTTTTTT. The J gene is TRBJ2-2, the V gene TRBV19, with a possible D match to TRBD2 (5 bases). CDR1 LNHDA and CDR2 SQIVND come from the germline V gene (reference sequence). The CDR3 sequence is 10 residues long. Trimming cost V 9 bases and J 7 bases, with 6 bases left between them.

The genes are TRBV12-5 and TRBJ2-3, with a possible D match to TRBD2 (6 bases). This CDR3 spans 19 amino acids. The V gene lost 7 bases and the J gene lost 0 bases, with 26 bases spanning the gap. CDR1 is LGHNT and CDR2 is FRNRAP in the germline V gene. The chain's CDR3 is CASASPTDLGGASTDTQYF. The CDR3 DNA sequence: TGTGCTAGTGCTTCCCCCACAGATCTTGGCGGGGCTAGCACAGATACGCAGTATTTT.

V usage is TRBV2 and J usage is TRBJ1-3; 7 bases map to TRBD1. With 8 bases clipped from V and 0 bases from J, the junction kept 4 bases outside the gene matches. The length of the CDR3 is 14 residues. Germline V gene lookup returns CDR1 SNHLY and CDR2 FYNNEI. The CDR3 reads CASETGNSGNTIYF. DNA for the CDR3: TGTGCCAGCGAGACAGGGAACTCTGGAAACACCATATATTTT. Combining the CDR3 with reference TRBV2 and TRBJ1-3 gives the whole variable domain EPEVTQTPSHQVTQMGQEVILRCVPISNHLYFYWYRQILGQKVEFLVSFYNNEISEKSEIFDDQFSVERPDGSNFTLKIRSTKLEDSAMYFCASETGNSGNTIYFGEGSWLTVV.

V and J are TRBV18 and TRBJ2-7; D unresolved. The V gene's germline CDR1 is KGHSH and CDR2 LQKENI. CDR3 size: 14 residues. Trimming left V 0 bases short and J 4 bases short, with 10 bases between. For the CDR3, the DNA is TGTGCCAGCTCACCACCTAGCTCGAGATACGAGCAGTACTTC. Its translation is CASSPPSSRYEQYF.

CDR3 amino acids: CASSMLRGTYEQYF. In DNA form, the CDR3 reads TGTGCCAGTAGTATGTTGCGGGGGACCTACGAGCAGTACTTC. The chain uses TRBV19 and TRBJ2-7; 7 nucleotides align to TRBD2. This CDR3 comprises 14 residues. CDR1 is LNHDA and CDR2 is SQIVND in the germline V gene (reference sequence). J lost 2 bases, V lost 3 bases, and 4 bases had no gene match.

V usage is TRBV9 and J usage is TRBJ1-2; D gene ambiguous. Trimming took 4 bases from V and 4 from J, leaving 14 bases between them. This CDR3 is 14 amino acids long. Looked up from germline, CDR1 is SGDLS and CDR2 is YYNGEE. The DNA of the CDR3 is TGTGCCAGCAGCACTCACGGCGGGATCTATGGCTACACCTTC. This translates into CASSTHGGIYGYTF.

The V call is TRBV9, the J call TRBJ2-7, with 10 nucleotides matching TRBD2. The CDR3 covers 17 residues. V was clipped by 4 bases and J by 6 bases; unmatched bases: 16. Germline values: CDR1 SGDLS, CDR2 YYNGEE. This CDR3 is CASSPSALAGASIEQYF. CDR3 in DNA: TGTGCCAGCAGCCCTAGCGCCCTAGCGGGAGCCTCCATCGAGCAGTACTTC.

The chain joins TRBV11-2 to TRBJ2-2; no reliable D call. Germline loops: CDR1 SGHAT, CDR2 FQNNGV. Trimming took 5 bases from V and 9 from J, leaving 7 bases between them. The CDR3 consists of 11 residues. For the CDR3, the DNA is TGTGCCAGCAGCCCGGTCCGGGAGCTGTTTTTT. Translation: CASSPVRELFF.

The V and J genes are TRBV3-1 (or the pseudogene TRBV3-2) and TRBJ1-2; 8 bases fit TRBD1. Per the germline V gene, CDR1 is LGHDT and CDR2 is YNNKEL (reference sequence). Trimming at V came to 3 bases and at J to 5 bases, leaving 11 bases not matched to a gene. This CDR3 region has 16 residues. DNA of the CDR3: TGTGCCAGCAGCCACCTAGGGAGACAGGGGAGGTATGGCTACACCTTC. It encodes CASSHLGRQGRYGYTF.

This sequence joins TRBV5-1 and TRBJ2-5; 8 bases are shared with TRBD1. Per germline, CDR1 SGHRS and CDR2 YFSETQ. J lost 5 bases, V lost 4 bases, and 10 bases had no gene match. The CDR3 spans 15 residues. CDR3 region: CASSEGQGVTETQYF. The DNA of the CDR3 is TGCGCCAGCAGCGAAGGACAGGGTGTAACGGAGACCCAGTACTTC.

This clone was found a few times. This chain links TRBV7-6 with TRBJ2-7; unclear D gene. The CDR3 has 13 residues. Trimming cost V 0 bases and J 3 bases, with 6 bases left between them. Germline V gene sequence: CDR1 SGHVS, CDR2 FNYEAQ. CDR3 sequence (DNA): TGTGCCAGCAGCTTAGCGCGGTACTACGAGCAGTACTTC. Translation gives CASSLARYYEQYF. The complete variable domain, with remaining parts taken from reference TRBV7-6 and TRBJ2-7, reads GAGVSQSPRYKVTKRGQDVALRCDPISGHVSLYWYRQALGQGPEFLTYFNYEAQQDKSGLPNDRFSAERPEGSISTLTIQRTEQRDSAMYRCASSLARYYEQYFGPGTRLTVT.

The chain recombines TRBV28 with TRBJ2-2; 7 bases align to TRBD1. Germline CDR1 MDHEN, CDR2 SYDVKM. V lost 10 bases and J lost 7; bases outside the gene matches: 18. The CDR3 spans 16 residues. CDR3 nucleotide sequence: TGTGCCACCAAGAACTTAAAGACAGGGCAGAACGGGGAGCTGTTTTTT. This translates into CATKNLKTGQNGELFF. The full variable domain, rest sourced from reference TRBV28 and TRBJ2-2, is DVKVTQSSRYLVKRTGEKVFLECVQDMDHENMFWYRQDPGLGLRLIYFSYDVKMKEKGDIPEGYSVSREKKERFSLILESASTNQTSMYLCATKNLKTGQNGELFFGEGSRLTVL.

V usage is TRBV7-9 and J usage is TRBJ2-7; 7 bases map to TRBD2. The germline CDR1 and CDR2 sequences are SEHNR and FQNEAQ (reference sequence). V was pared by 5 bases and J by 2 bases, with 6 bases of the junction left unmatched. This CDR3 is 14 amino acids long. This CDR3 reads CASSTSGIAYEQYF. Here the CDR3 DNA reads TGTGCCAGCAGCACCAGCGGGATCGCCTACGAGCAGTACTTC.

The V call is TRBV7-2, the J call TRBJ2-3; possible D gene TRBD1, 5 bases. V lost 4 bases and J lost 1, with 15 bases in between. CDR1 and CDR2 (germline): SGHTA, FQGNSA. The CDR3 covers 16 residues. The CDR3 loop reads CASSWGLRRRTDTQYF. CDR3 sequence (DNA): TGTGCCAGCAGCTGGGGCTTGCGGAGACGCACAGATACGCAGTATTTT.

This sequence joins TRBV14 and TRBJ1-1; D is perhaps TRBD1 (6 bases). The germline V and J ends were trimmed by 1 base and 5 bases, with 8 bases remaining between them. Germline CDR1 and CDR2: SGHDN and FVKESK. The CDR3 length is 13 residues. The CDR3 loop reads CASSQAGATEAFF. The CDR3 DNA reads TGTGCCAGCAGCCAAGCAGGGGCGACTGAAGCTTTCTTT.

This sequence joins TRBV27 and TRBJ1-2; the D is unclear. V was cut by 4 bases and J by 1 base, with 25 bases left in between. The germline V gene encodes CDR1 MNHEY and CDR2 SMNVEV (reference sequence). The CDR3 covers 19 residues. CDR3 residues: CASSSKETLFDFINYGYTF. The DNA of the CDR3 is TGTGCCAGCAGTTCGAAAGAGACCCTGTTCGACTTCATTAACTATGGCTACACCTTC.

The V and J genes are TRBV2 and TRBJ1-3; unclear D gene. V lost 8 bases and J lost 4, with 6 bases in between. CDR3 length equals 11 residues. Germline values: CDR1 SNHLY, CDR2 FYNNEI. The CDR3 sequence is CASPEGNTIYF. CDR3 sequence (DNA): TGTGCCAGCCCAGAAGGAAACACCATATATTTT.

This chain joins TRBV28 and TRBJ1-5; D is perhaps TRBD1 (5 bases). There are 17 residues in the CDR3. The germline V gene has CDR1 MDHEN and CDR2 SYDVKM. Trimming left V 6 bases short and J 3 bases short, with 21 bases between. CDR3 sequence: CASRLRTRTLLNQPQHF. The CDR3 nucleotides are TGTGCCAGCAGACTGCGGACGAGGACACTTCTCAATCAGCCCCAGCATTTT.

The chain uses TRBV3-1 (or the pseudogene TRBV3-2) and TRBJ2-2, with D hard to call. Trimming took 4 bases from V and 2 from J, leaving 8 bases between them. Germline CDR1 reads LGHDT; CDR2 reads YNNKEL (reference sequence). The CDR3 is 14 residues long. CDR3 sequence (DNA): TGTGCCAGCAGCCGCCGACAAAACACCGGGGAGCTGTTTTTT. It translates to CASSRRQNTGELFF.

The chain has TRBV2 and TRBJ1-2, with 8 bases fitting TRBD1. Germline loops: CDR1 SNHLY, CDR2 FYNNEI. This CDR3 spans 12 amino acids. The junction had 4 bases not matched to a gene; V was cut back by 6 bases and J by 7 bases. The CDR3 here is CASRGQEGGYTF. CDR3 nucleotides: TGTGCCAGCAGGGGACAGGAGGGTGGCTACACCTTC.

This clone came up once. The chain combines TRBV10-3 with TRBJ2-7, with TRBD1 matching over 8 bases. The V segment lost 5 bases and the J segment 1 base; nucleotides outside the gene matches: 7. The CDR3 is 15 amino acids. CDR1 is ENHRY and CDR2 is SYGVKD in the germline V gene. CDR3 region: CAISPDRGPSYEQYF. The DNA of the CDR3 is TGTGCCATCAGTCCAGACAGGGGACCATCCTACGAGCAGTACTTC.

The chain uses TRBV4-3 and TRBJ1-2; D may be TRBD1 (6 bases). Germline CDR1 is LGHNA and CDR2 is YSLEER. The CDR3 covers 15 residues. The V gene lost 1 base and the J gene lost 2 bases, with 11 bases spanning the gap. The CDR3 protein is CASSQAGQGNYGYTF. The CDR3 DNA reads as TGCGCCAGCAGCCAAGCGGGACAAGGGAACTATGGCTACACCTTC.

The V gene is TRBV28, the J gene TRBJ2-2; D gene uncertain. This CDR3 is 13 amino acids long. The germline gives CDR1 MDHEN, CDR2 SYDVKM. Deletions cut 6 bases from V and 2 bases from J, with 7 bases between. CDR3 bases: TGTGCCAGCAGGAGCTTTAACACCGGGGAGCTGTTTTTT. This translates into CASRSFNTGELFF.

J is TRBJ2-7 and V is TRBV28, with a weak D call TRBD1 (7 bases). CDR3 length equals 14 residues. CDR1 is MDHEN, CDR2 SYDVKM, per germline. Between the trimmed V and J ends, which lost 5 bases and 1 base, there was a span of 12 bases. DNA of the CDR3: TGTGCCAGCAGTCCGGGGGACAGTTCCTACGAGCAGTACTTC. Protein product: CASSPGDSSYEQYF.

The chain recombines TRBV30 with TRBJ1-2; D is unclear. Trimming cost V 3 bases and J 2 bases, with 7 bases left between them. CDR3 length equals 12 residues. CDR1 and CDR2 from the germline V gene are GTSNPN and SVGIG (reference sequence). CDR3 region: CAWRTYNYGYTF. For the CDR3, the DNA is TGTGCCTGGAGGACTTACAACTATGGCTACACCTTC.